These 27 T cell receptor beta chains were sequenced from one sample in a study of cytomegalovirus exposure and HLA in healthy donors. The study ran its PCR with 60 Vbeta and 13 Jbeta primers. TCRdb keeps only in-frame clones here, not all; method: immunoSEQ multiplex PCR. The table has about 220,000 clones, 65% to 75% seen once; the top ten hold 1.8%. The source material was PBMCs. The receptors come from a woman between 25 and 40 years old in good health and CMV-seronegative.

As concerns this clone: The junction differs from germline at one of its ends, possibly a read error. This chain's CDR3 is CAISARVSSGGTKNIQYF. CDR3 DNA sequence: TGTGCCATCAGCGCTAGGGTCTCTAGCGGGGGGACCAAAAACATTCAGTACTTC. This chain connects TRBV7-9 to TRBJ2-4, with 11 bases aligning to TRBD2. Germline V gene sequence: CDR1 SEHNR, CDR2 FQNEAQ (reference sequence). The CDR3 covers 18 residues.

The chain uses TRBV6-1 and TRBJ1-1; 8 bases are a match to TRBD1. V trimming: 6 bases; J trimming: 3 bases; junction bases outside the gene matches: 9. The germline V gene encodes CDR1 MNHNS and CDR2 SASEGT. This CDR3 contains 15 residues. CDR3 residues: CASRPQGGVHTEAFF. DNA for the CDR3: TGTGCCAGCAGACCACAGGGGGGGGTCCACACTGAAGCTTTCTTT.

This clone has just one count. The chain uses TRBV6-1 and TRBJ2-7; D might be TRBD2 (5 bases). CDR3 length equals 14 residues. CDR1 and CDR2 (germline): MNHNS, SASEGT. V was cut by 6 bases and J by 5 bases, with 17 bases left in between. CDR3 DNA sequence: TGTGCCAGCAGGATGGACTCTTTCTTAGACGAGCAGTACTTC. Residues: CASRMDSFLDEQYF.

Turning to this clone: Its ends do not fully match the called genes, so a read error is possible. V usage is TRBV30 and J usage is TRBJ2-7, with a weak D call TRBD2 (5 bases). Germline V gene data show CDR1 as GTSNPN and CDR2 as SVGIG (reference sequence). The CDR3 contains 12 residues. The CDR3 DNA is TGTGCCCGGAGTGGACTCTACAACGAGCAGTACTTC. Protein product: CARSGLYNEQYF.

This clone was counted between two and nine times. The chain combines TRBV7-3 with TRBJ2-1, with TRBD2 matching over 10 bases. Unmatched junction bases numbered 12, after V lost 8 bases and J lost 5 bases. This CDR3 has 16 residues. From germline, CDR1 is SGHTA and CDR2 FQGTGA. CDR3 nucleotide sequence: TGTGCCAGCCTCAGGGCTAGCGGGAGAGTGGACAATGAGCAGTTCTTC. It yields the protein CASLRASGRVDNEQFF.

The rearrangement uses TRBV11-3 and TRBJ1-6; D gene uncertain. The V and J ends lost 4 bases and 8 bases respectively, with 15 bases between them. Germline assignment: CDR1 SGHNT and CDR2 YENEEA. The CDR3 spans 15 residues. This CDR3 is CASSSLTGRDSPLHF. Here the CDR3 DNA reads TGTGCCAGCAGCTCCCTCACGGGGAGGGATTCACCCCTCCACTTT.

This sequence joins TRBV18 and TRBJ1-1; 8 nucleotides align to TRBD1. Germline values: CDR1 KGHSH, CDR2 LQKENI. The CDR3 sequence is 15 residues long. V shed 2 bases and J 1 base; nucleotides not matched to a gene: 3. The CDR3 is CASSPFGTGNTEAFF. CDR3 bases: TGTGCCAGCTCACCATTCGGGACAGGGAACACTGAAGCTTTCTTT. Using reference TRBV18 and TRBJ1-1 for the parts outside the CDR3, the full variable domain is NAGVMQNPRHLVRRRGQEARLRCSPMKGHSHVYWYRQLPEEGLKFMVYLQKENIIDESGMPKERFSAEFPKEGPSILRIQQVVRGDSAAYFCASSPFGTGNTEAFFGQGTRLTVV.

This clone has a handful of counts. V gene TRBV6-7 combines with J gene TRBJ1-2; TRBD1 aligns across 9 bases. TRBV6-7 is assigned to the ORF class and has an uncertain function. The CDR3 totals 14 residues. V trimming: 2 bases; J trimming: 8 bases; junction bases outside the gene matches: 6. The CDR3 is CASSYGGTGRGYTF. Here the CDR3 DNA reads TGTGCCAGCAGTTACGGTGGGACAGGGAGGGGCTACACCTTC.

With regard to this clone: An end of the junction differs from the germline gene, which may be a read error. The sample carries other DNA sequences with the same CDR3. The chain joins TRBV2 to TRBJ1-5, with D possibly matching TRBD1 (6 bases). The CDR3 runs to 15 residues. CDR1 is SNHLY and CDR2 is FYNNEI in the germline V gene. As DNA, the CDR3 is TGTGCCAGCAGTATACTACAGGGCGGCAATCAGCCCCAGCACTTT. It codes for CASSILQGGNQPQHF.

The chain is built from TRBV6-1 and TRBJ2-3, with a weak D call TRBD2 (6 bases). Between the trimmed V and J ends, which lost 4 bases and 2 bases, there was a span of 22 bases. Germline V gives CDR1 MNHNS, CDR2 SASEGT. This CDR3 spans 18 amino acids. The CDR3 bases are TGTGCCAGCAGTGCAGCCCCCGGAGGAGCGGGCCCCACAGATACGCAGTATTTT. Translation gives CASSAAPGGAGPTDTQYF.

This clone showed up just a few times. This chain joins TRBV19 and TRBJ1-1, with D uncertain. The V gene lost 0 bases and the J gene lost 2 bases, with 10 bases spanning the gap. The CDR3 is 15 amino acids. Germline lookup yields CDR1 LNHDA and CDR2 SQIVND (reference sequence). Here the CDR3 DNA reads TGTGCCAGTAGTATAGATCGCAGATCTAACACTGAAGCTTTCTTT. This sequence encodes CASSIDRRSNTEAFF. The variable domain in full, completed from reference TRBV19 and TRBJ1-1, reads DGGITQSPKYLFRKEGQNVTLSCEQNLNHDAMYWYRQDPGQGLRLIYYSQIVNDFQKGDIAEGYSVSREKKESFPLTVTSAQKNPTAFYLCASSIDRRSNTEAFFGQGTRLTVV.

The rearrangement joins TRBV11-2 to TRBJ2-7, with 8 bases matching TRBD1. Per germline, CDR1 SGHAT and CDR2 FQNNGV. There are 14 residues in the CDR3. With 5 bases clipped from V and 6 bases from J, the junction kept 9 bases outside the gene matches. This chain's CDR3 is CASSLRDRSVEQYF. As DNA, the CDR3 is TGTGCCAGCAGCCTCCGGGACAGGTCGGTCGAGCAGTACTTC.

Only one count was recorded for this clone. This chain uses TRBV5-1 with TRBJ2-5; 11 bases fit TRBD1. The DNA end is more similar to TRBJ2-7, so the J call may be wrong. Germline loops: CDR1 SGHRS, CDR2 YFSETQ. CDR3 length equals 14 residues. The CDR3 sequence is CASSLGQGGYEQYF. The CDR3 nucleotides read TGCGCCAGCAGCCTGGGACAGGGGGGATACGAGCAGTACTTC.

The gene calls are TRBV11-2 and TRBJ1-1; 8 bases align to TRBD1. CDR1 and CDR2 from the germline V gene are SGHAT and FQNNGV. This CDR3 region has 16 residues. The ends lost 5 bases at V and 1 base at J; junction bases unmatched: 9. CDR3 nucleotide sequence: TGTGCCAGCAGCCTCCGGTTGACAGGGGAGAACACTGAAGCTTTCTTT. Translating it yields CASSLRLTGENTEAFF.

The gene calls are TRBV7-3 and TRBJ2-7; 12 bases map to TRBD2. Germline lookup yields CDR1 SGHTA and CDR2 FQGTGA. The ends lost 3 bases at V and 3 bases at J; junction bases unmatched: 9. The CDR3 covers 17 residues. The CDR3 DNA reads TGTGCCAGCAGCTTTAAGCCGACTAGCGGGGGCCACTACGAGCAGTACTTC. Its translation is CASSFKPTSGGHYEQYF.

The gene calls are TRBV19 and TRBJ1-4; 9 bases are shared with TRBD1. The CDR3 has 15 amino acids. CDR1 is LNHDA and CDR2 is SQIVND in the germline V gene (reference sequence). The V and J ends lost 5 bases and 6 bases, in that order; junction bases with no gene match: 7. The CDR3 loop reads CASSSRTGAYEKLFF. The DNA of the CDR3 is TGTGCCAGTAGTTCTCGGACAGGGGCATATGAAAAACTGTTTTTT.

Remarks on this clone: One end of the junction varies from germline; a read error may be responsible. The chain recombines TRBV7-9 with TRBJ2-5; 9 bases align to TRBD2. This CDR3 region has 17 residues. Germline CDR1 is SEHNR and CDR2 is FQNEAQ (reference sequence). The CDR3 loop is CSSSLGASGAPTETQYF. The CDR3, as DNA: TGTTCCAGCAGCTTAGGGGCTAGCGGGGCTCCCACGGAGACCCAGTACTTC.

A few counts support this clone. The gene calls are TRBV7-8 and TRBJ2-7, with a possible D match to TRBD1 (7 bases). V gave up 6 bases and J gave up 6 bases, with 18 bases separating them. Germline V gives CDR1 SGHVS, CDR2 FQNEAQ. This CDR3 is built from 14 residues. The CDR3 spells CASSFRDREAEQYF. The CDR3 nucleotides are TGTGCCAGCAGTTTTCGCGACAGGGAGGCCGAGCAGTACTTC.

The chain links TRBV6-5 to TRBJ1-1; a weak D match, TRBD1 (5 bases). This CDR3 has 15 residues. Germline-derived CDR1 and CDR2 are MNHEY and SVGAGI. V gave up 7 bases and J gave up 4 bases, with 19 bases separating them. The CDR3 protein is CASNLRRGMVTEAFF. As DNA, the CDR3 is TGTGCCAGCAACCTTAGAAGGGGCATGGTCACTGAAGCTTTCTTT.

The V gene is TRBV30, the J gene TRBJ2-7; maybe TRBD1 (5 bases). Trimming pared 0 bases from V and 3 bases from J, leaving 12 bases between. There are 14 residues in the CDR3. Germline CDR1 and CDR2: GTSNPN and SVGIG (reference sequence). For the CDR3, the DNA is TGTGCCTGGAGTGTAAGGCAGACAGACTACGAGCAGTACTTC. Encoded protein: CAWSVRQTDYEQYF.

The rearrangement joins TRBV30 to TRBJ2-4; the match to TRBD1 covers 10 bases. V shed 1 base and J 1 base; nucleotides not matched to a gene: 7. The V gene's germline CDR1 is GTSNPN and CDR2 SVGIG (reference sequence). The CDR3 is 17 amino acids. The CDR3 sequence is CAWSEGTGASAKNIQYF. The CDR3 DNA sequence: TGTGCCTGGAGTGAGGGGACAGGGGCTTCGGCCAAAAACATTCAGTACTTC.

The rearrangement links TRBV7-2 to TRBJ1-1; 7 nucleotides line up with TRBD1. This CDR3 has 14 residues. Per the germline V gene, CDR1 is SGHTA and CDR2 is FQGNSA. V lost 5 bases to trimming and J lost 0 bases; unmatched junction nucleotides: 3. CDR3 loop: CASSGDSMNTEAFF. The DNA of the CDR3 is TGTGCCAGCAGCGGGGACAGCATGAACACTGAAGCTTTCTTT. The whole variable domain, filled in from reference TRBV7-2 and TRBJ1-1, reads GAGVSQSPSNKVTEKGKDVELRCDPISGHTALYWYRQSLGQGLEFLIYFQGNSAPDKSGLPSDRFSAERTGGSVSTLTIQRTQQEDSAVYLCASSGDSMNTEAFFGQGTRLTVV.

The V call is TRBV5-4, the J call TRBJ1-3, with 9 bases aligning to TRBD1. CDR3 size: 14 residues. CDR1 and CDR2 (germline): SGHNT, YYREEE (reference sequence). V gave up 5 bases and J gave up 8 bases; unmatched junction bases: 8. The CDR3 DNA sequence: TGTGCCAGCAGACCGGCGACAGGGGGACACACCATATATTTT. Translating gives CASRPATGGHTIYF.

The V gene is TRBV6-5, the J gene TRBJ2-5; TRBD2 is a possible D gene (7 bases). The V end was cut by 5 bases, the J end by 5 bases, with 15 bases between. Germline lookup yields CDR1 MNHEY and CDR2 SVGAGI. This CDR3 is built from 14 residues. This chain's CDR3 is CASSRLGRGETQYF. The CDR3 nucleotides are TGTGCCAGCAGTCGACTAGGGAGGGGGGAGACCCAGTACTTC.

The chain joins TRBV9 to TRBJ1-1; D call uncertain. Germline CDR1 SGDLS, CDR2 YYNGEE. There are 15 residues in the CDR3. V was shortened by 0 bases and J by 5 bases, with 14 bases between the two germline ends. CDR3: CASSVGGWGGTEAFF. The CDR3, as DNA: TGTGCCAGCAGCGTAGGTGGCTGGGGAGGGACTGAAGCTTTCTTT.

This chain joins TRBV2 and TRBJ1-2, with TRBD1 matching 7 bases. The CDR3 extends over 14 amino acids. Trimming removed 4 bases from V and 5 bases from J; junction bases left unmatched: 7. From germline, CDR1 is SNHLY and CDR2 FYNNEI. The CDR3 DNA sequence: TGTGCCAGCAGTGTGAAGGGGGCTGGTTATGGCTACACCTTC. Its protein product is CASSVKGAGYGYTF.

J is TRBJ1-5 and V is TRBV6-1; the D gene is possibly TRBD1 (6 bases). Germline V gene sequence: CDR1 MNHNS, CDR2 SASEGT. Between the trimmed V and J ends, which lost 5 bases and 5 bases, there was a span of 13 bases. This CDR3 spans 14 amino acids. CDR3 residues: CASSYWAGDQPQHF. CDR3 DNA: TGTGCCAGCAGTTATTGGGCAGGGGATCAGCCCCAGCATTTT.